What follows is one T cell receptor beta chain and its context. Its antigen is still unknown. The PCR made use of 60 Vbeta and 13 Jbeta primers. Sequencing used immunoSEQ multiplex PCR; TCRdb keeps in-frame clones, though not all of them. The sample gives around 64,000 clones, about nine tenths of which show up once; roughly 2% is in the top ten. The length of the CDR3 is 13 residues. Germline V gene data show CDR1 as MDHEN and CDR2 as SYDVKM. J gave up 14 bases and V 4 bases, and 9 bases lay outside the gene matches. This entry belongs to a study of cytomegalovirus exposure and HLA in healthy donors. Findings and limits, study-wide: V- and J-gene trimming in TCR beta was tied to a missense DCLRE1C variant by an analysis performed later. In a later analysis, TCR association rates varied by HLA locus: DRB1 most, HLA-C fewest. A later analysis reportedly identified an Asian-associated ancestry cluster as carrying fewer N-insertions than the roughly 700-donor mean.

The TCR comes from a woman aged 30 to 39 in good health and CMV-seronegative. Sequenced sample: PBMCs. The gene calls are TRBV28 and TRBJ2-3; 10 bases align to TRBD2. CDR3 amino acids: CASSYSTSGVGYF. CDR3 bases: TGTGCCAGCAGTTACTCCACTAGCGGGGTGGGGTATTTT.